This is a list of T cell receptor beta chains from one sample in a study of human T cells and chemical hapten exposure. TCRdb reprocessed the RACE reads via MiXCR and lists one record per CDR3 protein. The repertoire has approximately 350,000 distinct CDR3 sequences, about 6% of them found once; the top ten carry around 5.8%. The input for sequencing was whole blood, taken in connection with sensitization to the hapten diphenylcyclopropenone (DPC). The receptors were sampled from a woman between 18 and 29 years old with alopecia areata. Some clones in this sample may be carry-over from other donors' samples. Both conserved end residues are part of each CDR3. The order of the fields is J gene, V gene, clone size, D gene, CDR3 DNA, CDR3 protein. The D gene is left open where the match is weak. The listing skips clone size in some rows; elsewhere it reads once, few, many or a size class.

>TRBJ2-3|TRBV7-8|-|-
TGTGCCAGCAGCTTGGTGGACTCCACAGATACGCAGTATTTT
CASSLVDSTDTQYF
>TRBJ1-5|TRBV6-6|many|-
TGTGCCAGCAGTTCCGACAGTAGCAATCAGCCCCAGCATTTT
CASSSDSSNQPQHF
>TRBJ1-5|TRBV6-2/TRBV6-3|many|TRBD1
TGTGCCAGCAGTACCGGGACAGGGGAGTACCAGCCCCAGCATTTT
CASSTGTGEYQPQHF
>TRBJ2-1|TRBV14|-|-
TGTGCCAGCAGCCCTTTAAGCATTGGGTCCCAGTTCTTC
CASSPLSIGSQFF
>TRBJ1-2|TRBV4-1|many|-
TGCGCCAGCAGCCCTCAGGGCAGGGAGGGTGGCTACACCTTC
CASSPQGREGGYTF
>TRBJ1-6|TRBV5-4|few|TRBD1
TGTGCCAGCAACGATAAGACAGGGGACTCACCCCTCCACTTT
CASNDKTGDSPLHF
>TRBJ1-5|TRBV4-3|-|TRBD1
TGCGCCAGCAGCCAAGATAGGTCGCGGCAGGGGGCCAGCAATCAGCCCCAGCATTTT
CASSQDRSRQGASNQPQHF
>TRBJ2-1|TRBV7-4|many|-
TGTGCCAGCAGCGTCTACCGGGACAAGGTCTCCGCCAGCTCCTACAATGAGCAGTTCTTC
CASSVYRDKVSASSYNEQFF
>TRBJ1-1|TRBV11-2|many|-
TGTGCCAGCAGCTTAGATGGGGGCTACCCCCCTAGAGCAGCTTTCTTT
CASSLDGGYPPRAAFF
>TRBJ2-5|TRBV28|-|-
TGTGCCAGCCAAAACCCTTCTGGAGCTCAAGAGACCCAGTACTTC
CASQNPSGAQETQYF
>TRBJ2-2|TRBV7-3|few|TRBD1
TGTGCCAGCAGCTTAACGGGACAGGGGGCCGGGGAGCTGTTTTTT
CASSLTGQGAGELFF
>TRBJ2-1|TRBV6-5|-|-
TGTGCCAGCAGTTACTCGAATGCAAATGAGCAGTTCTTC
CASSYSNANEQFF
>TRBJ1-1|TRBV27|-|-
TGTGCCAGCAGTTTATTCAAGAACACTGAAGCTTTCTTT
CASSLFKNTEAFF
>TRBJ1-6|TRBV7-8|many|TRBD1
TGTGCCAGCAGCCCGGGGGGACAGGCTACCTCACCCCTCCACTTT
CASSPGGQATSPLHF
>TRBJ2-3|TRBV27|few|TRBD1
TGTGCCAGCAGAAACCGGGACAGCAGCACAGATACGCAGTATTTT
CASRNRDSSTDTQYF
>TRBJ1-2|TRBV4-2|few|TRBD1
TGTGCCAGCAGCCAAGGAAGTACAGGGGCTGACTATGGCTACACCTTC
CASSQGSTGADYGYTF
>TRBJ2-3|TRBV20-1|-|-
TGCAGTGCTAGAGTGGAGTCGGGCTACACAGATACGCAGTATTTT
CSARVESGYTDTQYF
>TRBJ1-1|TRBV5-1|many|-
TGCGCCAGCAGCTCGAGGACGGTTCCGAACACTGAAGCTTTCTTT
CASSSRTVPNTEAFF
>TRBJ1-2|TRBV4-3|few|TRBD1
TGCGCCAGCAGCCAAGATCCGGGCAGGGGGAATGGCTACACCTTC
CASSQDPGRGNGYTF
>TRBJ1-1|TRBV12-5|many|TRBD1
TGTGCTAGTGGCCCCTTCCAGGGGGCGCGTTTCATGAACACTGAAGCTTTCTTT
CASGPFQGARFMNTEAFF
>TRBJ2-7|TRBV5-4|-|-
TGTGCCAGCAGTTCCGAAACGACTAGCGAGCAGTACTTC
CASSSETTSEQYF
>TRBJ2-4|TRBV25-1|many|-
TGTGCCAGCAGTGAATTCTGGGGCATTCAGTACTTC
CASSEFWGIQYF
>TRBJ1-5|TRBV3-1|-|-
TGTGCCAGCAGCCAAGATGTCGGACAGCCCCAGCATTTT
CASSQDVGQPQHF
>TRBJ1-3|TRBV6-6|-|-
TGTGCCAGCAGTTACGGGCAGGGGGGAAACACCATATATTTT
CASSYGQGGNTIYF
>TRBJ1-5|TRBV6-1|many|-
TGTGCCAGCAGTGAAGCAGGGGGCAATCAGCCCCAGCATTTT
CASSEAGGNQPQHF
>TRBJ1-6|TRBV9|-|-
TGTGCCAGCAGCACGTCCGCGTCTTCACCCCTCCACTTT
CASSTSASSPLHF
>TRBJ2-3|TRBV5-1|few|TRBD2
TGCGCCAGCAGCTCCAGACGACTAGCGGGGGGGCCTGATACGCAGTATTTT
CASSSRRLAGGPDTQYF
>TRBJ1-5|TRBV7-2|many|-
TGTGCCAGCAGCTTAGGGCCGGGAGGTACGCAGCCCCAGCATTTT
CASSLGPGGTQPQHF